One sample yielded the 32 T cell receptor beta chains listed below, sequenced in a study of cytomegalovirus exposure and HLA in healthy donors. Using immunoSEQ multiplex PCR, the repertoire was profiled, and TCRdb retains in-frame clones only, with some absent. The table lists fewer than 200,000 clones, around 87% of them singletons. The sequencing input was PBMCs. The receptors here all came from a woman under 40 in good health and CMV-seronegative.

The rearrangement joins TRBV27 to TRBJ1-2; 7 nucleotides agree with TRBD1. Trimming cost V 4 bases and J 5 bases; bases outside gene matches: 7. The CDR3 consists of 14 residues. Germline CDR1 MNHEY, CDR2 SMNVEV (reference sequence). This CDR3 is CASSSSPTGYGYTF. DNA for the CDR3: TGTGCCAGCAGTTCCTCCCCGACAGGGTATGGCTACACCTTC.

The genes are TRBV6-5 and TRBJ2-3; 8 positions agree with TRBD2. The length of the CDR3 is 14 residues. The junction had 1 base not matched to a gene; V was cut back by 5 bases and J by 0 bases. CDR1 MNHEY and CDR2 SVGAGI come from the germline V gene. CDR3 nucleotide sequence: TGTGCCAGCAGTCCGGGGGGGAGCACAGATACGCAGTATTTT. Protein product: CASSPGGSTDTQYF.

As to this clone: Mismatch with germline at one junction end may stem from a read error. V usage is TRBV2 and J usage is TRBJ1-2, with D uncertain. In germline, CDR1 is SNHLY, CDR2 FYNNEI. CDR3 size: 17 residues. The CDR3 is CASSEGPLRSYNYGYTF. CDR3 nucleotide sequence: TGTGCCAGCAGCGAAGGCCCACTGAGAAGTTATAACTATGGCTACACCTTC.

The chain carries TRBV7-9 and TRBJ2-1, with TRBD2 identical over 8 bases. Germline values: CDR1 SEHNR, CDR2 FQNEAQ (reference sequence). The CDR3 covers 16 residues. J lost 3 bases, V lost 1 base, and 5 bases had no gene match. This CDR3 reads CASSLVLSGVYNEQFF. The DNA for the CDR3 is TGTGCCAGCAGCTTAGTTCTTAGCGGGGTCTACAATGAGCAGTTCTTC.

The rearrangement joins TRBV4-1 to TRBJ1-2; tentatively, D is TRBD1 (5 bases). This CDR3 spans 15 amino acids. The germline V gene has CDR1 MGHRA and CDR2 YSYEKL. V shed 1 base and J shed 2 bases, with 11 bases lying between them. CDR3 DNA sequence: TGCGCCAGCAGCCAAGGGGAACAGGTCAACTATGGCTACACCTTC. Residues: CASSQGEQVNYGYTF.

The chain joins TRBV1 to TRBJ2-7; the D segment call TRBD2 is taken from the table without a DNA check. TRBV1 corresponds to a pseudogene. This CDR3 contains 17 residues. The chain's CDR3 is CTSSQPRTSGVPYEQYF. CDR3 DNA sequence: TGCACCAGCAGCCAACCAAGGACTAGCGGGGTGCCCTACGAGCAGTACTTC.

The CDR3 DNA follows: TGTGCCAGCAGTGAAGGGCTAGCGGACGGAGATACGCAGTATTTT. Translation: CASSEGLADGDTQYF. The chain is built from TRBV2 and TRBJ2-3; 7 bases match TRBD2. With 1 base clipped from V and 5 bases from J, the junction kept 6 bases outside the gene matches. The germline V gene encodes CDR1 SNHLY and CDR2 FYNNEI. This CDR3 comprises 15 residues.

The CDR3 loop reads CASHAGQGTRGYTF. CDR3 nucleotide sequence: TGTGCCAGCCACGCGGGACAGGGAACCCGTGGCTACACCTTC. The V and J genes are TRBV6-5 and TRBJ1-2; 9 bases fit TRBD1. CDR3 size: 14 residues. V was clipped by 8 bases and J by 7 bases; unmatched bases: 11. Germline CDR1 and CDR2: MNHEY and SVGAGI.

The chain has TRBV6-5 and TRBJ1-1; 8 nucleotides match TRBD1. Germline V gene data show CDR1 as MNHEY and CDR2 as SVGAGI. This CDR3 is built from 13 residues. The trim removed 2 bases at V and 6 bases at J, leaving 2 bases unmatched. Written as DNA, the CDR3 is TGTGCCAGCAGTTACGGGACAGGTTCTGAAGCTTTCTTT. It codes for CASSYGTGSEAFF.

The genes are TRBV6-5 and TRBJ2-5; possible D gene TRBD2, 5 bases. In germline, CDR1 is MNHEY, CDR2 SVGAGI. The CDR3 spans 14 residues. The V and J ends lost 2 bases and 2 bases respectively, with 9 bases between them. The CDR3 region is CASSYGGSQETQYF. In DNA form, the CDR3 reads TGTGCCAGCAGTTACGGAGGCAGTCAAGAGACCCAGTACTTC.

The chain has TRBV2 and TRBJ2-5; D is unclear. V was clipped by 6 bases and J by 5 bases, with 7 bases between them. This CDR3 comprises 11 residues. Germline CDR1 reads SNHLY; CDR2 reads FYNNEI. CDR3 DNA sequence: TGTGCCAGCAGCGCCAGTGAGACCCAGTACTTC. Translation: CASSASETQYF.

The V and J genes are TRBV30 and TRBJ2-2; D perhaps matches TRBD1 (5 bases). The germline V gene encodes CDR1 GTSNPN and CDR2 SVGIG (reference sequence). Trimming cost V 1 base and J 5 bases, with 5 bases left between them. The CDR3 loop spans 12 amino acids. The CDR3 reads CAWSEGTGELFF. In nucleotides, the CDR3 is TGTGCCTGGAGTGAGGGGACCGGGGAGCTGTTTTTT.

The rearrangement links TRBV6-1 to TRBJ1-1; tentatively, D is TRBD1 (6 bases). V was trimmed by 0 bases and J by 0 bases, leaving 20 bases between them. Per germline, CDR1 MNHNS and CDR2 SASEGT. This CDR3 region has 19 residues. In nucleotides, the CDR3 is TGTGCCAGCAGTGAAGCGGAACCGAGGGGGGGCCCACTGAACACTGAAGCTTTCTTT. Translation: CASSEAEPRGGPLNTEAFF.

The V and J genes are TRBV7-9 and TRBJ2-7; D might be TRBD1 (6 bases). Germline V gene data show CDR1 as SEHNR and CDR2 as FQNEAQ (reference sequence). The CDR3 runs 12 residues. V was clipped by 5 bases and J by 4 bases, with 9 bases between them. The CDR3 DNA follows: TGTGCCAGCAGCCCCACAGGGTACGAGCAGTACTTC. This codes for CASSPTGYEQYF. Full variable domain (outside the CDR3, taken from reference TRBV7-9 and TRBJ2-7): DTGVSQNPRHKITKRGQNVTFRCDPISEHNRLYWYRQTLGQGPEFLTYFQNEAQLEKSRLLSDRFSAERPKGSFSTLEIQRTEQGDSAMYLCASSPTGYEQYFGPGTRLTVT.

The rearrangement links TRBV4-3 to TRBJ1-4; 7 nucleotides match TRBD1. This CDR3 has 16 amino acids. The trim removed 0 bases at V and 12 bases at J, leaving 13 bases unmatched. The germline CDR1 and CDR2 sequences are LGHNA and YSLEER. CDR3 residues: CASSQDLGTANEELFF. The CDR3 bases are TGCGCCAGCAGCCAAGATCTGGGGACAGCTAATGAGGAACTGTTTTTT.

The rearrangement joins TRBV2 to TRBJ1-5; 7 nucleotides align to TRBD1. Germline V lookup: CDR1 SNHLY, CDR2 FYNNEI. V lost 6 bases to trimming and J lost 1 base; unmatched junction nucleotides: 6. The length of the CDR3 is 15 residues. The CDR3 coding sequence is TGTGCCAGCAGCGACGAGACAGGGAGCAATCAGCCCCAGCATTTT. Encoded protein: CASSDETGSNQPQHF.

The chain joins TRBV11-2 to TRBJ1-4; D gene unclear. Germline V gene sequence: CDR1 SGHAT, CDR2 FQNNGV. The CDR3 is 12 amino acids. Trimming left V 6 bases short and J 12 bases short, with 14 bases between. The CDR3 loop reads CASRKAGTELFF. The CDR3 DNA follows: TGTGCCAGCAGAAAAGCGGGAACGGAACTGTTTTTT.

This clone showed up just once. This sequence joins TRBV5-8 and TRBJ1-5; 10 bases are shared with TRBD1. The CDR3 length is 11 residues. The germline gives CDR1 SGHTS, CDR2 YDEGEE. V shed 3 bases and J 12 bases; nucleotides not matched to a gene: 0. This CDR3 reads CASSWTGGQHF. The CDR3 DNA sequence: TGTGCCAGCAGCTGGACAGGGGGCCAGCATTTT.

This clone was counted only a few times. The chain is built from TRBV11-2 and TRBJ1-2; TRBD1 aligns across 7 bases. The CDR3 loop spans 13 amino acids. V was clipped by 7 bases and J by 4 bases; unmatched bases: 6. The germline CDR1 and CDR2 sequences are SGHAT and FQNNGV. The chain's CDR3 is CASTYRDSYGYTF. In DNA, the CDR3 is TGTGCCAGCACCTACCGGGACAGCTATGGCTACACCTTC.

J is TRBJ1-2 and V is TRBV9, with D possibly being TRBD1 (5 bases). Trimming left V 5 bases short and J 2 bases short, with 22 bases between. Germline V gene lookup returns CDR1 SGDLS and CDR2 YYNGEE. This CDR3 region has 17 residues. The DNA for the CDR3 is TGTGCCAGCAGAAAGGGAGGTATGGTGGGGGAAAACTATGGCTACACCTTC. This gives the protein CASRKGGMVGENYGYTF.

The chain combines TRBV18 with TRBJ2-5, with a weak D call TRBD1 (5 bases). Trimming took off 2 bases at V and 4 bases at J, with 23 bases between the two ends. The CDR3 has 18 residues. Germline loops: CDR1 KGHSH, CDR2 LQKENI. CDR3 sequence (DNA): TGTGCCAGCTCACCAGATTATTTTACAGACCAAGGGGCAGAGACCCAGTACTTC. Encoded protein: CASSPDYFTDQGAETQYF.

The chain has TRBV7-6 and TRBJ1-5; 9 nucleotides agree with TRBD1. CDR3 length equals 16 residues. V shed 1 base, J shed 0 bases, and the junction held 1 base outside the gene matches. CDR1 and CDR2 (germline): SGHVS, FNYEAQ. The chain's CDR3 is CASSLGDRDSNQPQHF. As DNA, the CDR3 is TGTGCCAGCAGCTTAGGGGACAGGGATAGCAATCAGCCCCAGCATTTT. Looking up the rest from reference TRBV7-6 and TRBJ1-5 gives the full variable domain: GAGVSQSPRYKVTKRGQDVALRCDPISGHVSLYWYRQALGQGPEFLTYFNYEAQQDKSGLPNDRFSAERPEGSISTLTIQRTEQRDSAMYRCASSLGDRDSNQPQHFGDGTRLSIL.

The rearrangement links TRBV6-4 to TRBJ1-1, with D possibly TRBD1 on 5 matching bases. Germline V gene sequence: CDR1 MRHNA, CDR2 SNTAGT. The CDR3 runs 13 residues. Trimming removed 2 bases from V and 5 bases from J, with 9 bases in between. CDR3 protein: CASSDKGVTEAFF. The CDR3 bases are TGTGCCAGCAGTGACAAAGGGGTTACTGAAGCTTTCTTT.

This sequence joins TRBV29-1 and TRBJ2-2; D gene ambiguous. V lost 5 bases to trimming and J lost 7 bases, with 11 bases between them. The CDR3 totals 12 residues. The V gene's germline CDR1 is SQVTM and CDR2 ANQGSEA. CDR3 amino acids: CSVYDSRGELFF. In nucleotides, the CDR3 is TGCAGCGTTTATGACTCTCGCGGGGAGCTGTTTTTT.

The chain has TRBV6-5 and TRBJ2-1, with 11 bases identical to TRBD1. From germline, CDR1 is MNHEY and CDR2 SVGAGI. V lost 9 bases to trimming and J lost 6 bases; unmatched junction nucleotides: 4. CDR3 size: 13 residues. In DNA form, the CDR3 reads TGTGCCAGTGGGACAGGGGGGGCCAATGAGCAGTTCTTC. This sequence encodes CASGTGGANEQFF.

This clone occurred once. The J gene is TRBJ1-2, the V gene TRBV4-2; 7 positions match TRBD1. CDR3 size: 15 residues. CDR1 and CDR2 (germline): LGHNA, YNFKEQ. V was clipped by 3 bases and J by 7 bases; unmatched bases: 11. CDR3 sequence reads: CASSQDPGTVFGYTF. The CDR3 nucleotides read TGTGCCAGCAGCCAGGATCCCGGGACAGTATTTGGCTACACCTTC.

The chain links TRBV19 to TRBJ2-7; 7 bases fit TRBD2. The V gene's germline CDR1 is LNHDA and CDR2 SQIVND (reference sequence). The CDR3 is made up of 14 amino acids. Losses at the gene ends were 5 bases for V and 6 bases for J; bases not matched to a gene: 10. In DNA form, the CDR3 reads TGTGCCAGTAGTCCGGGGGGACGGGGGAGCGAGCAGTACTTC. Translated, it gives CASSPGGRGSEQYF. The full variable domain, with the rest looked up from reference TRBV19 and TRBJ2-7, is DGGITQSPKYLFRKEGQNVTLSCEQNLNHDAMYWYRQDPGQGLRLIYYSQIVNDFQKGDIAEGYSVSREKKESFPLTVTSAQKNPTAFYLCASSPGGRGSEQYFGPGTRLTVT.

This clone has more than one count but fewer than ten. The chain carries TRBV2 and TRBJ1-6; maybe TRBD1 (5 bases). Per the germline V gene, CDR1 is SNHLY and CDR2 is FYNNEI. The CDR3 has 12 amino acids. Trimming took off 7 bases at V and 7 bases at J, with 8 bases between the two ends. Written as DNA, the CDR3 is TGTGCCAGCATGCCAGGGAATTCACCCCTCCACTTT. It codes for CASMPGNSPLHF.

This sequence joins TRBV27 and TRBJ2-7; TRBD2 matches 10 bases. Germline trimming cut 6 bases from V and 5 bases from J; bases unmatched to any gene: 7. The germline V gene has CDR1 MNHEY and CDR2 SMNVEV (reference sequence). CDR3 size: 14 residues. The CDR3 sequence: CASRTGTSVNEQYF. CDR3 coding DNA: TGTGCCAGCAGGACCGGGACTAGCGTAAACGAGCAGTACTTC.

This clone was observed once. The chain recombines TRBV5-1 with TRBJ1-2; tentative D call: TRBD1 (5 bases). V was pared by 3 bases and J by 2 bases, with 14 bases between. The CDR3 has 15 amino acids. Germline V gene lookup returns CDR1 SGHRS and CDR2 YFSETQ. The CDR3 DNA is TGCGCCAGCAGCTCCCCGCGTGGGGGGAACTATGGCTACACCTTC. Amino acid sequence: CASSSPRGGNYGYTF.

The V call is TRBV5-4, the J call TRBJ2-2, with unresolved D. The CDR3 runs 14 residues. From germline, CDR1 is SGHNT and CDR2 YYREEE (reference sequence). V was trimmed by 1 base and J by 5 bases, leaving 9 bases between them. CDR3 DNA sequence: TGTGCCAGCAGCTTGAACAGCAGGACCGGGGAGCTGTTTTTT. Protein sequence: CASSLNSRTGELFF.

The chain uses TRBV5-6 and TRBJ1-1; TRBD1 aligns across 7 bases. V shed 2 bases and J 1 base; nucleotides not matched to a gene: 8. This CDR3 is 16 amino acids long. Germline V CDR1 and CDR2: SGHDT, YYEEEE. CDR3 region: CASSFKRDSTNTEAFF. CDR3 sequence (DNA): TGTGCCAGCAGCTTTAAAAGGGACAGCACGAACACTGAAGCTTTCTTT.